A selection of T cell receptor beta chains follows, all from one sample in a study of CD8+ T cells in alopecia areata. Assay: immunoSEQ multiplex PCR; the TCRdb copy retains only in-frame clones and omits some. There are roughly 150,000 clones in the sample; approximately 60% occur only once, and around 4.8% lies in the top ten. Input material: CD4+ T cells sorted from blood. Receptors were obtained from a human donor in good health. Each CDR3 is given with its conserved first and last residue. D genes are given only for firm matches.

V: TRBV9
D: NA
CDR3: CASSLRQSTDTQYF

V: TRBV30
D: NA
CDR3: CAWTLSPDPYGYTF

V: TRBV9
D: NA
CDR3: CASSVTFYGEQYF

V: TRBV29-1
D: NA
CDR3: CSGFGGGTDTQYF

V: TRBV25-1
D: NA
CDR3: CASSDYAGNQPQHF

V: TRBV7-2
D: NA
CDR3: CASSPPRPKETQYF

V: TRBV2
D: NA
CDR3: CASSARGDLVTF

V: TRBV11-2
D: NA
CDR3: CASSPYGQETQYF

V: TRBV6-6
D: NA
CDR3: CASSSGSGGDGYGYTF

V: TRBV19
D: TRBD1
CDR3: CASRRTGDDIQYF

V: TRBV5-1
D: NA
CDR3: CASSGQLGASYEQYF

V: TRBV25-1
D: TRBD2
CDR3: CASSVPAGGPGETQYF

V: TRBV7-2
D: NA
CDR3: CASSRQLRETQYF

V: TRBV11-2
D: NA
CDR3: CASSSYGYTDTQYF

V: TRBV7-8
D: TRBD1
CDR3: CASSLWQGAVEQYF

V: TRBV21-1
D: NA
CDR3: CASTPAPSSGIPYEQYF

V: TRBV9
D: NA
CDR3: CASRPGLGYNEQFF

V: TRBV7-9
D: TRBD1
CDR3: CASSRDRGTDTQYF

V: TRBV29-1
D: TRBD1
CDR3: CSVVEGTGWEETQYF

V: TRBV7-2
D: TRBD1
CDR3: CASSTGTGASYEQYF

V: TRBV5-4
D: TRBD1
CDR3: CASSLGRGLRGTEAFF

V: TRBV5-1
D: NA
CDR3: CASSFRTGLAPYEQYF

V: TRBV20-1
D: NA
CDR3: CSAELRNEQFF

V: TRBV29-1
D: NA
CDR3: CSASGSPSGNTIYF

V: TRBV15
D: NA
CDR3: CATSTYNEQFF

V: TRBV29-1
D: NA
CDR3: CSVAQVRENEQFF

V: TRBV7-8
D: NA
CDR3: CASSLTAGPYNEQFF

V: TRBV23-1
D: TRBD1
CDR3: CASRPDRDSGNTIYF

V: TRBV29-1
D: NA
CDR3: CSVKPGQSF

V: TRBV25-1
D: NA
CDR3: CASSGFYEQYF

V: TRBV6-5
D: NA
CDR3: CASTPLGAIGEQYF

V: TRBV30
D: NA
CDR3: CAWGRQSSYNEQFF

V: TRBV5-6
D: NA
CDR3: CASRTGQPNTGELFF

V: TRBV23-1
D: NA
CDR3: CASTPWGQETQYF

V: TRBV18
D: NA
CDR3: CASSPGLEETQYF

V: TRBV11-2
D: TRBD2
CDR3: CASSPLLLAGGYNEQFF

V: TRBV29-1
D: NA
CDR3: CSVGRRGGYEQYF

V: TRBV4-1
D: NA
CDR3: CASSPFGLNVAKNIQYF

V: TRBV11-2
D: TRBD2
CDR3: CASSLQLAGEGRNEQFF

V: TRBV29-1
D: NA
CDR3: CSVAGRMNTEAFF

V: TRBV6-1
D: TRBD1
CDR3: CASSAGTGYEQYF

V: TRBV27
D: NA
CDR3: CASSDAGITEAFF

V: TRBV21-1
D: NA
CDR3: CASSNEQYF

V: TRBV4-2
D: TRBD1
CDR3: CASSQDPPVTGGAGEKLFF

V: TRBV28
D: NA
CDR3: CASSRNTQYF

V: TRBV5-1
D: TRBD1
CDR3: CASSLAWEGGAVSYEQYF

V: TRBV5-1
D: NA
CDR3: CASSLIGAVRAGELFF